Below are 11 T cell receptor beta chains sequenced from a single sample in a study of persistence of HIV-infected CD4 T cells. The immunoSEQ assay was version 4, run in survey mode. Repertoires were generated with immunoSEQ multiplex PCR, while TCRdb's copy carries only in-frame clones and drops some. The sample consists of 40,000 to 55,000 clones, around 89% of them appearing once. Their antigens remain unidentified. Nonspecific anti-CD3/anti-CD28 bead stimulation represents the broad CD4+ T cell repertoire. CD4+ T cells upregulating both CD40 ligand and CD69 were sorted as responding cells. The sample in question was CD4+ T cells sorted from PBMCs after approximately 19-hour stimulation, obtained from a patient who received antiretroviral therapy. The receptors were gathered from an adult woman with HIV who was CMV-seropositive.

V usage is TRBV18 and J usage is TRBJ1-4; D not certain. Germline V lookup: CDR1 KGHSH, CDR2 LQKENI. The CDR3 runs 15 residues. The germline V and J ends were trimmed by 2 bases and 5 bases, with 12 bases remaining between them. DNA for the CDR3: TGTGCCAGCTCACCAGGGCCGGGCAAAAATGAAAAACTGTTTTTT. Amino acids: CASSPGPGKNEKLFF. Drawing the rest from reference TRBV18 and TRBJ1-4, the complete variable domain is NAGVMQNPRHLVRRRGQEARLRCSPMKGHSHVYWYRQLPEEGLKFMVYLQKENIIDESGMPKERFSAEFPKEGPSILRIQQVVRGDSAAYFCASSPGPGKNEKLFFGSGTQLSVL.

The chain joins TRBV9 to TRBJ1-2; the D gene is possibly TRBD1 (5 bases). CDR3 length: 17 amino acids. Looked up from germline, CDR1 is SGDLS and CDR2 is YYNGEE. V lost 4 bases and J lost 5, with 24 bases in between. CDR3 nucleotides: TGTGCCAGCAGCCCATCGGGGGGGGACGGCCGCCCGTATGGCTACACCTTC. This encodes CASSPSGGDGRPYGYTF.

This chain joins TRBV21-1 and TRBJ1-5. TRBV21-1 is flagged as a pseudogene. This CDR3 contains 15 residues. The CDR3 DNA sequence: TGTGCCAGCAGCAAAATGAATTTTAGCAATCAGCCCCAGCATTTT. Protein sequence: CASSKMNFSNQPQHF.

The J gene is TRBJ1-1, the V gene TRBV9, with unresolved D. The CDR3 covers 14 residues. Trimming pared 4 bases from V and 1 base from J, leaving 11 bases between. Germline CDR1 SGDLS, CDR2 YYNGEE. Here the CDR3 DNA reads TGTGCCAGCAGCCCTGGACCTCCGAACACTGAAGCTTTCTTT. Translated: CASSPGPPNTEAFF.

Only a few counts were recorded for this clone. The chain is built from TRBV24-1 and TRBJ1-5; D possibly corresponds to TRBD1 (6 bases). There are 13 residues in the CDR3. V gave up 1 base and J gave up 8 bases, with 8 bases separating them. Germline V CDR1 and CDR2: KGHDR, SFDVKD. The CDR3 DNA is TGTGCCACCAGTGATTTAGCAGGGGAGCCCCAGCATTTT. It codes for CATSDLAGEPQHF.

DNA of the CDR3: TGCAGCGTTGATGAAGGGAGGGTCCCGCATGGCTACACCTTC. Its translation: CSVDEGRVPHGYTF. The rearrangement links TRBV29-1 to TRBJ1-2; D remains unclear. There are 14 residues in the CDR3. CDR1 and CDR2 from the germline V gene are SQVTM and ANQGSEA. The germline V and J ends were trimmed by 3 bases and 6 bases, with 17 bases remaining between them.

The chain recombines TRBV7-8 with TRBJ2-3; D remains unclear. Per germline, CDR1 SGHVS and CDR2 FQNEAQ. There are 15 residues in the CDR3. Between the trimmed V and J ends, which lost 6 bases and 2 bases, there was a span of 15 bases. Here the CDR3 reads CASSRSPDTTDTQYF. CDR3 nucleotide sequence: TGTGCCAGCAGTCGTTCACCCGACACCACAGATACGCAGTATTTT.

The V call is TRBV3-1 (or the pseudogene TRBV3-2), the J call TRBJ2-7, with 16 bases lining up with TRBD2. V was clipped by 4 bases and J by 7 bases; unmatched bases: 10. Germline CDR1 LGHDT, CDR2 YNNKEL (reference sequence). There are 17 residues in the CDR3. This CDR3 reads CASSLGTSGRDLWEQYF. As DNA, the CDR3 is TGTGCCAGCAGCCTTGGGACTAGCGGGAGGGACCTGTGGGAGCAGTACTTC.

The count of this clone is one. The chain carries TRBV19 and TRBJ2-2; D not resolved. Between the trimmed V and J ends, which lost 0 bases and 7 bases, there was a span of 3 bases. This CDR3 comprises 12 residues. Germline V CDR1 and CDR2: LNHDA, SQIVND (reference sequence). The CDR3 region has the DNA TGTGCCAGTAGTATAGAAGGCGGGGAGCTGTTTTTT. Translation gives CASSIEGGELFF.

The CDR3 is CASSDGGQGTDTQYF. DNA of the CDR3: TGTGCCAGCAGTGACGGGGGACAGGGGACAGATACGCAGTATTTT. The chain carries TRBV6-1 and TRBJ2-3, with 10 bases aligning to TRBD1. The CDR3 extends over 15 amino acids. V gave up 3 bases and J gave up 3 bases; unmatched junction bases: 3. Germline V gives CDR1 MNHNS, CDR2 SASEGT.

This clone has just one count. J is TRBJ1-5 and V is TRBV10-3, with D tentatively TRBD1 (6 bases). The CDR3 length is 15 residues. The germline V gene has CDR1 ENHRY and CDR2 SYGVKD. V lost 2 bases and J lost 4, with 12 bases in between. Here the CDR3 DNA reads TGTGCCATCAGTGAGCGGACAGTGGGAAATCAGCCCCAGCATTTT. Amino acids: CAISERTVGNQPQHF.